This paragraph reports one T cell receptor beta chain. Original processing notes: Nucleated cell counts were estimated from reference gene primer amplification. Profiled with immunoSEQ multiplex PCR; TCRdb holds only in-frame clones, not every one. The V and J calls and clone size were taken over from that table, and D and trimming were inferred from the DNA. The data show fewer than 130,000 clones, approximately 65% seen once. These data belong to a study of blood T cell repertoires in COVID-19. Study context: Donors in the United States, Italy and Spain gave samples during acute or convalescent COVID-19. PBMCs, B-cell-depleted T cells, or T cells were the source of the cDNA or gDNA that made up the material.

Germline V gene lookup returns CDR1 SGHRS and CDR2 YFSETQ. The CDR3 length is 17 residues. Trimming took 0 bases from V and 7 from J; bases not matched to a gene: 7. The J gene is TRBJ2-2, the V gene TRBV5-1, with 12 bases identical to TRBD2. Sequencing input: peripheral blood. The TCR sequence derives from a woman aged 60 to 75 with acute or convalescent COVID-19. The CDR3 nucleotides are TGCGCCAGCAGCTTGGCAGCTAGCGGGGGGGCCGTCGGGGAGCTGTTTTTT. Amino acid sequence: CASSLAASGGAVGELFF.